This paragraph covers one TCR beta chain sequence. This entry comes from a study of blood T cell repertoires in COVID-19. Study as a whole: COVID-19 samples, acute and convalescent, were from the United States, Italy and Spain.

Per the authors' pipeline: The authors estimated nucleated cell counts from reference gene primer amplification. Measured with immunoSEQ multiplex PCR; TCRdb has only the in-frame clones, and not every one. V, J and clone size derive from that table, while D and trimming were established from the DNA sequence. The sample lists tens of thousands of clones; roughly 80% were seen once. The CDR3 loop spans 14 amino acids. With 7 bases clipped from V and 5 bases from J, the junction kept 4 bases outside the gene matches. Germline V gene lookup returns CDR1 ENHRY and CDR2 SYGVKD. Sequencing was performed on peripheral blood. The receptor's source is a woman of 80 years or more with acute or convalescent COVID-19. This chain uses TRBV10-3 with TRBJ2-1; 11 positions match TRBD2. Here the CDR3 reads CAITRSGGDNEQFF. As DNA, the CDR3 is TGTGCCATCACTCGTAGCGGGGGGGACAATGAGCAGTTCTTC.